This T cell receptor beta chain was recovered during a study of OX40 agonist ivuxolimab in advanced cancers. Across the whole study: Checkpoint inhibitors had been given previously to 40% of patients.

Profiling relied on immunoSEQ multiplex PCR, and the TCRdb table lists in-frame clones only, not all of them. Of fewer than 45,000 clones detected, 75% to 85% appear once; the ten largest clones hold approximately 2.3%. Looked up from germline, CDR1 is SGHTS and CDR2 is YDEGEE. V shed 1 base and J shed 3 bases, with 8 bases lying between them. This CDR3 has 14 residues. Samples were taken at baseline and on day 1 of cycles 4 and 7. The source of this sequence is an adult with an advanced solid tumor such as melanoma, head and neck, liver or kidney cancer. V gene TRBV5-8 combines with J gene TRBJ1-5; D not resolved. Material: CD4+ or CD8+ T cells sorted from blood, obtained in a trial of the OX40 agonist ivuxolimab. CDR3 DNA: TGTGCCAGCAGCTTGTCACTGAACAATCAGCCCCAGCATTTT. Its protein product is CASSLSLNNQPQHF.